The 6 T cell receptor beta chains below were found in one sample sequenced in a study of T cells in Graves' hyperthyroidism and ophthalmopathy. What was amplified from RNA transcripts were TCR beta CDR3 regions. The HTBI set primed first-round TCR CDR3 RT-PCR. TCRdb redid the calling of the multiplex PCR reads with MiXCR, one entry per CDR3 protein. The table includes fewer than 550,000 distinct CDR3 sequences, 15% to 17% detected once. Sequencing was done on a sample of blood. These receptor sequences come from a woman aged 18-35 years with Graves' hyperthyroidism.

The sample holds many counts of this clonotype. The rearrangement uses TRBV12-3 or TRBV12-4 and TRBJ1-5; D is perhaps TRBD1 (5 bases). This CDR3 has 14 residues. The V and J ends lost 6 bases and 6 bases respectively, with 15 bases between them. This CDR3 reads CASSFGRVGQPQHF. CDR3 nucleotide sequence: TGTGCCAGCAGCTTTGGCAGGGTAGGTCAGCCCCAGCATTTT.

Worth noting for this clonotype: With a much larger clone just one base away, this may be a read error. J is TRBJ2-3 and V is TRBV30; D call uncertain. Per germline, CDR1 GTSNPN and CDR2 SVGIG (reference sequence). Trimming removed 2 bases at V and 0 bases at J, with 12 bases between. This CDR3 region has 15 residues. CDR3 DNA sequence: TGTGCCTGGAGTAGGGCGAGTACTAGCACAGATACGCAGTATTTT. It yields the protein CAWSRASTSTDTQYF.

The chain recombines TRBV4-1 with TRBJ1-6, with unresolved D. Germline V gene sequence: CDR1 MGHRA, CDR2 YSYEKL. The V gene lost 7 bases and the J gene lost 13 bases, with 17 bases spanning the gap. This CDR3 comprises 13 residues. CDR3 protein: CASTPIGPWPLHF. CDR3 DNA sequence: TGCGCCAGCACCCCCATTGGCCCGTGGCCCCTCCACTTT.

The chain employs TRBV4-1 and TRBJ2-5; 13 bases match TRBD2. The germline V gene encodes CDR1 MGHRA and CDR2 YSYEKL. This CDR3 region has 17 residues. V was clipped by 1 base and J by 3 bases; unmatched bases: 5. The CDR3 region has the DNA TGCGCCAGCAGCCAAGGAGTAACTAGCGGGGGGGAAGAGACCCAGTACTTC. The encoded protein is CASSQGVTSGGEETQYF.

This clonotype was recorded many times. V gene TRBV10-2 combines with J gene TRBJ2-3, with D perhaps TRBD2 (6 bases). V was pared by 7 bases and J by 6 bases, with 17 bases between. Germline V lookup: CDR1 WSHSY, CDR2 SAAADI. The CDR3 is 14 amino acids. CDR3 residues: CASIPGLTGDTQYF. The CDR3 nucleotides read TGCGCCAGCATTCCGGGACTGACGGGGGATACGCAGTATTTT.

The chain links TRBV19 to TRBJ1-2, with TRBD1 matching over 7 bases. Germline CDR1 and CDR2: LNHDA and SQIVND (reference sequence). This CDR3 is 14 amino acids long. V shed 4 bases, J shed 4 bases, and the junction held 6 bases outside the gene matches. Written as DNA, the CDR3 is TGTGCCAGTAGTACAAAGGGACAGAGCTATGGCTACACCTTC. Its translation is CASSTKGQSYGYTF.